Listed below are T cell receptor beta chains from one sample, sequenced in a study of CD8 T cells in Susac syndrome. TCRdb reanalysed the immunoSEQ multiplex PCR reads using MiXCR and keeps one entry per CDR3 protein. Found here are about 300,000 distinct CDR3 sequences, approximately 85% of them singletons; the top ten hold roughly 0.21%. The material sequenced was CD8+ T cells from PBMCs. The receptors were sampled from a human donor with multiple sclerosis. The CDR3 runs from the conserved cysteine through the conserved F or W.

cdr3_length v_call cdr3_aa
15 TRBV5-6 CASSTPGPVGTEAFF
15 TRBV4-1 CASSSSGSLTDTQYF
12 TRBV7-2 CASSSGGLEQYF
15 TRBV4-1 CASSQTRVSNQPQHF
15 TRBV6-5 CASSFDRGSYNEQFF
15 TRBV12-5 CASGNSEGLVNEQFF
14 TRBV9 CASSPSKGTNGYTF
13 TRBV28 CASRDRVAYEQYF
14 TRBV24-1 CATSDAGPNTEAFF
15 TRBV4-3 CASSQAGDSSYEQYF
17 TRBV28 CASSLIAGGPVSYEQYF
13 TRBV2 CASSDGGLDIQYF
13 TRBV6-5 CASRRESRTEAFF
15 TRBV6-5 CASRLRDSRPDEQFF
13 TRBV18 CASSPGDGETQYF
13 TRBV27 CASSPGQGAGAFF
12 TRBV25-1 CASSALNTEAFF
14 TRBV19 CASSVSSGYNEQFF
12 TRBV29-1 CSVDDMNTEAFF
16 TRBV4-1 CASSQGTAGWDQPQHF
12 TRBV4-3 CASSRPGPEQFF
16 TRBV3-1 CASSPTAGGWADTQYF
13 TRBV24-1 CATSDLPYNEQFF
19 TRBV28 CASSLGGRGLAGPGDEQFF
13 TRBV28 CAARAGRREKLFF
15 TRBV12-3/TRBV12-4 CASSLSGTGHNEQFF
14 TRBV7-9 CASSPPRSGGKLFF
18 TRBV12-3/TRBV12-4 CASSLRSGRLSSYNEQFF